Listed below are T cell receptor beta chains from one sample, sequenced in a study of identical twins. TCRdb re-analysed the 5' RACE reads in MiXCR, keeping a single row per CDR3 protein. The sample lists 500,000 to 550,000 distinct CDR3 sequences; 22% were seen once. The sample was also linked to a second study, of T cells expressing NK-cell markers.

Sample: CD4+ T cells sorted from blood. These receptors came from a woman aged 18-29 years in good health. Each CDR3 is given with its conserved first and last residue. Fields, in order: D gene, V gene, J gene, clone size, CDR3 DNA, CDR3 protein. The D gene is left open where the match is weak. Clone size is given for some rows only: seen once, a few or many times, or a class if the clone is expanded.

D gene: TRBD2
V gene: TRBV20-1
J gene: TRBJ2-3
clone size: few
CDR3 DNA: TGCAGTGCTAACCCACTAGCGGGAGGCCGCACAGATACGCAGTATTTT
CDR3 protein: CSANPLAGGRTDTQYF

D gene: -
V gene: TRBV6-6
J gene: TRBJ2-4
clone size: -
CDR3 DNA: TGTGCCAGCAGCCAGGGACCGGTAAACATTCAGTACTTC
CDR3 protein: CASSQGPVNIQYF

D gene: TRBD1
V gene: TRBV3-1
J gene: TRBJ1-3
clone size: -
CDR3 DNA: TGTGCCAGCACCCTCCAGGGGGGGAACTCTGGAAACACCATATATTTT
CDR3 protein: CASTLQGGNSGNTIYF

D gene: -
V gene: TRBV20-1
J gene: TRBJ2-4
clone size: few
CDR3 DNA: TGCAGTGCCCTCCGGGGGAATGGAAACATTCAGTACTTC
CDR3 protein: CSALRGNGNIQYF

D gene: -
V gene: TRBV7-9
J gene: TRBJ2-5
clone size: -
CDR3 DNA: TGTGCCAGCAGCTTAGGGACTGGGGGAAAGGAGACCCAGTACTTC
CDR3 protein: CASSLGTGGKETQYF

D gene: -
V gene: TRBV12-3/TRBV12-4
J gene: TRBJ1-1
clone size: many
CDR3 DNA: TGTGCCAGCAGTTTCGGGGCACGAGAAGCTTTCTTT
CDR3 protein: CASSFGAREAFF

D gene: -
V gene: TRBV5-5
J gene: TRBJ2-1
clone size: many
CDR3 DNA: TGTGCCAGCAACGAGGAAAAACAGGCCTTAAGCTCCTACAATGAGCAGTTCTTC
CDR3 protein: CASNEEKQALSSYNEQFF

D gene: TRBD2
V gene: TRBV7-2
J gene: TRBJ2-3
clone size: few
CDR3 DNA: TGTGCCAGCAGCTTAGTACTAGCGGGATGGAATACGCAGTATTTT
CDR3 protein: CASSLVLAGWNTQYF

D gene: -
V gene: TRBV2
J gene: TRBJ2-4
clone size: -
CDR3 DNA: TGTGCCAGCAGTGTTTGGGAAGCCAAAAACATTCAGTACTTC
CDR3 protein: CASSVWEAKNIQYF

D gene: TRBD2
V gene: TRBV4-3
J gene: TRBJ2-1
clone size: few
CDR3 DNA: TGCGCCAGCAGCCAAGATCCTGGACTAGCGGGAGGGCCTGATGAGCAGTTCTTC
CDR3 protein: CASSQDPGLAGGPDEQFF

D gene: TRBD2
V gene: TRBV20-1
J gene: TRBJ2-7
clone size: -
CDR3 DNA: TGCAGTGCTAGGCCAACCCGGACTAGCGGCGAGCAGTACTTC
CDR3 protein: CSARPTRTSGEQYF

D gene: -
V gene: TRBV9
J gene: TRBJ2-3
clone size: -
CDR3 DNA: TGTGCCAGCAGCGTAGGGGCAGTGCGCGATACGCAGTATTTT
CDR3 protein: CASSVGAVRDTQYF

D gene: -
V gene: TRBV6-5
J gene: TRBJ1-1
clone size: few
CDR3 DNA: TGTGCCAGTGCGAGGGACCCAGGCACTGAAGCTTTCTTT
CDR3 protein: CASARDPGTEAFF

D gene: -
V gene: TRBV5-1
J gene: TRBJ1-2
clone size: -
CDR3 DNA: TGCGCCAGCAGCTTGGGTCAGGCGGACCCCCATGGTGGCTACACCTTC
CDR3 protein: CASSLGQADPHGGYTF

D gene: TRBD1
V gene: TRBV5-1
J gene: TRBJ1-5
clone size: -
CDR3 DNA: TGCGCCAGCAGCTGGGTGACAGGGTTCGCTCAGCCCCAGCATTTT
CDR3 protein: CASSWVTGFAQPQHF

D gene: -
V gene: TRBV2
J gene: TRBJ2-3
clone size: -
CDR3 DNA: TGTGCCAGTATGTACGCAGATACGCAGTATTTT
CDR3 protein: CASMYADTQYF

D gene: -
V gene: TRBV20-1
J gene: TRBJ2-1
clone size: -
CDR3 DNA: TGCAGTGCATCTTTCAGGGGGGATGAGCAGTTCTTC
CDR3 protein: CSASFRGDEQFF

D gene: -
V gene: TRBV29-1
J gene: TRBJ1-1
clone size: many
CDR3 DNA: TGCAGCGTTGGCGGGATTGAAGCTTTCTTT
CDR3 protein: CSVGGIEAFF

D gene: TRBD2
V gene: TRBV29-1
J gene: TRBJ2-7
clone size: few
CDR3 DNA: TGCAGCGTTGCGCGGGAGACCACTTCCTCCGAGCAGTACTTC
CDR3 protein: CSVARETTSSEQYF

D gene: -
V gene: TRBV20-1
J gene: TRBJ2-3
clone size: -
CDR3 DNA: -
CDR3 protein: CCAWGQAPVPSTDTQYF

D gene: -
V gene: TRBV6-1
J gene: TRBJ1-2
clone size: few
CDR3 DNA: TGTGCCAGCAGCCGGGCACGGGGAGCTAACTATGGCTACACCTTC
CDR3 protein: CASSRARGANYGYTF

D gene: -
V gene: TRBV5-6
J gene: TRBJ2-5
clone size: few
CDR3 DNA: TGTGCCAGCAGGTCACCGGGAAGGACGGATCAAGAGACCCAGTACTTC
CDR3 protein: CASRSPGRTDQETQYF

D gene: -
V gene: TRBV15
J gene: TRBJ1-1
clone size: -
CDR3 DNA: TGTGCCACCAGCAGAGTCGGTGAAGCTTTCTTT
CDR3 protein: CATSRVGEAFF

D gene: -
V gene: TRBV10-3
J gene: TRBJ2-3
clone size: -
CDR3 DNA: TGTGCCACGGTCGCGGACTCCACAGATACGCAGTATTTT
CDR3 protein: CATVADSTDTQYF

D gene: -
V gene: TRBV9
J gene: TRBJ2-1
clone size: -
CDR3 DNA: TGTGCCAGCAGCAAAGGACCCGGCCGGGGGCAGTTCTTC
CDR3 protein: CASSKGPGRGQFF

D gene: -
V gene: TRBV5-1
J gene: TRBJ1-1
clone size: few
CDR3 DNA: TGCGCCAGCAGCTTGGTGCCAGACAACACTGAAGCTTTCTTT
CDR3 protein: CASSLVPDNTEAFF

D gene: -
V gene: TRBV5-1
J gene: TRBJ2-5
clone size: few
CDR3 DNA: TGCGCCAGCAGCTTGAAGGACAGAGAAGAGACCCAGTACTTC
CDR3 protein: CASSLKDREETQYF

D gene: -
V gene: TRBV10-1
J gene: TRBJ2-7
clone size: few
CDR3 DNA: TGCGCCAGCAAAGACTTCTACGAGCAGTACTTC
CDR3 protein: CASKDFYEQYF

D gene: -
V gene: TRBV5-1
J gene: TRBJ1-2
clone size: -
CDR3 DNA: TGCGCCAGCAGCTTCGACGGATACTATGGCTACACCTTC
CDR3 protein: CASSFDGYYGYTF

D gene: TRBD2
V gene: TRBV7-9
J gene: TRBJ2-4
clone size: few
CDR3 DNA: TGTGCCAGCAGCTTTTTAGCGGGGGCCATTCAGTACTTC
CDR3 protein: CASSFLAGAIQYF

D gene: -
V gene: TRBV20-1
J gene: TRBJ2-3
clone size: -
CDR3 DNA: TGCAGTGCTAGATCAGACACCGGAAGCACAGATACGCAGTATTTT
CDR3 protein: CSARSDTGSTDTQYF

D gene: -
V gene: TRBV6-5
J gene: TRBJ1-6
clone size: few
CDR3 DNA: TGTGCCAGCAGTTACTCGGTTGTAGATTCACCCCTCCACTTT
CDR3 protein: CASSYSVVDSPLHF

D gene: -
V gene: TRBV15
J gene: TRBJ1-5
clone size: few
CDR3 DNA: TGTGCCACCAGCCTCCCCGGGATCAATCAGCCCCAGCATTTT
CDR3 protein: CATSLPGINQPQHF

D gene: -
V gene: TRBV20-1
J gene: TRBJ2-2
clone size: -
CDR3 DNA: TGCAGTGCTAGCCCCGGGGAGCTGTTTTTT
CDR3 protein: CSASPGELFF

D gene: -
V gene: TRBV20-1
J gene: TRBJ2-5
clone size: few
CDR3 DNA: TGCAGTGCTGGTTCACGGGGCGAGACCCAGTACTTC
CDR3 protein: CSAGSRGETQYF

D gene: TRBD2
V gene: TRBV27
J gene: TRBJ2-7
clone size: -
CDR3 DNA: TGTGCCAGCAGTTCCACCCTCCTAGCGGGAGCTCCCTACGAGCAGTACTTC
CDR3 protein: CASSSTLLAGAPYEQYF

D gene: TRBD2
V gene: TRBV10-3
J gene: TRBJ2-3
clone size: -
CDR3 DNA: TGTGCCATCACCAACCCTAGCGGGGGGACAGATACGCAGTATTTT
CDR3 protein: CAITNPSGGTDTQYF

D gene: -
V gene: TRBV14
J gene: TRBJ1-4
clone size: -
CDR3 DNA: TGTGCCAGCAGGAAGACTAGTAAGGCGGGTGAAAAACTGTTTTTT
CDR3 protein: CASRKTSKAGEKLFF

D gene: TRBD2
V gene: TRBV3-1
J gene: TRBJ2-1
clone size: -
CDR3 DNA: TGTGCCAGCAGCCCCCACACTAGCGCAAGGCCGAATGAGCAGTTCTTC
CDR3 protein: CASSPHTSARPNEQFF

D gene: TRBD1
V gene: TRBV12-3/TRBV12-4
J gene: TRBJ2-2
clone size: -
CDR3 DNA: TGTGCCAGCAGCCCTACAGGGGGCCCCGGGGAGCTGTTTTTT
CDR3 protein: CASSPTGGPGELFF

D gene: -
V gene: TRBV21-1
J gene: TRBJ2-7
clone size: -
CDR3 DNA: TGTGCCAGCAGCACCCGTCGACTAGCGGGCTCTTACGAGCAGTACTTC
CDR3 protein: CASSTRRLAGSYEQYF

D gene: -
V gene: TRBV5-8
J gene: TRBJ2-2
clone size: -
CDR3 DNA: TGTGCCAGCAGCTTGGTTGGGGTCACCGGGGAGCTGTTTTTT
CDR3 protein: CASSLVGVTGELFF

D gene: -
V gene: TRBV30
J gene: TRBJ2-2
clone size: many
CDR3 DNA: TGTGCCTGGAGTTGGAGGGCTGGGACCGGGGAGCTGTTTTTT
CDR3 protein: CAWSWRAGTGELFF

D gene: -
V gene: TRBV3-1
J gene: TRBJ2-7
clone size: -
CDR3 DNA: TGTGCCAGCAGCCATGTCTACGAGCAGTACTTC
CDR3 protein: CASSHVYEQYF

D gene: -
V gene: TRBV20-1
J gene: TRBJ2-7
clone size: few
CDR3 DNA: TGCAGTGCTAGTACGGGACATGTCTACGAGCAGTACTTC
CDR3 protein: CSASTGHVYEQYF

D gene: -
V gene: TRBV15
J gene: TRBJ2-1
clone size: few
CDR3 DNA: TGTGCCACCAGCAGAGGGTGGGGGTCTATAGGAAATGAGCAGTTCTTC
CDR3 protein: CATSRGWGSIGNEQFF

D gene: TRBD2
V gene: TRBV10-3
J gene: TRBJ2-2
clone size: few
CDR3 DNA: TGTGCCATCAGGGGTAGCGGGAAGACCGGGGAGCTGTTTTTT
CDR3 protein: CAIRGSGKTGELFF

D gene: -
V gene: TRBV19
J gene: TRBJ1-1
clone size: -
CDR3 DNA: TGTGCCAGTACTATCGGACAGTCAAACACTGAAGCTTTCTTT
CDR3 protein: CASTIGQSNTEAFF

D gene: TRBD2
V gene: TRBV15
J gene: TRBJ2-1
clone size: few
CDR3 DNA: TGTGCCACCAGCAGAGATCGACTAGCGGGCTCTGAGCAGTTCTTC
CDR3 protein: CATSRDRLAGSEQFF

D gene: -
V gene: TRBV12-3/TRBV12-4
J gene: TRBJ2-4
clone size: many
CDR3 DNA: TGTGCCAGCAGTTTGGGGGAAAGTCAGTACTTC
CDR3 protein: CASSLGESQYF

D gene: TRBD2
V gene: TRBV25-1
J gene: TRBJ2-5
clone size: -
CDR3 DNA: TGTGCCAGCAGTGAAATTAGCGGGAGGGCTTCCAAGACCCAGTACTTC
CDR3 protein: CASSEISGRASKTQYF